Each of the 20 T cell receptor beta chains below was sequenced from the same sample in a study of T cell responses to AZD1222 COVID-19 vaccine. Generated by immunoSEQ multiplex PCR, the TCRdb table keeps only in-frame clones and is missing some. Of around 69,000 clones listed, about 88% are singletons. The sequences come from peripheral blood, collected on day 0 of AZD1222 vaccination. The receptors come from an adult in good health.

The genes are TRBV3-1 (or the pseudogene TRBV3-2) and TRBJ2-7, with 8 bases aligning to TRBD2. This CDR3 contains 16 residues. V was pared by 4 bases and J by 0 bases, with 8 bases of the junction left unmatched. Germline CDR1 LGHDT, CDR2 YNNKEL (reference sequence). The CDR3 DNA reads TGTGCCAGCAGCCCTGGAGCGGGGGTGAGCTCCTACGAGCAGTACGTC. Protein sequence: CASSPGAGVSSYEQYV.

The chain uses TRBV25-1 and TRBJ2-7; D unresolved. Germline CDR1 MGHDK, CDR2 SYGVNS. This CDR3 has 14 amino acids. V was shortened by 6 bases and J by 2 bases, with 14 bases between the two germline ends. The chain's CDR3 is CASSEGMSAYEQYF. CDR3 sequence (DNA): TGTGCCAGCAGCGAAGGGATGTCAGCCTACGAGCAGTACTTC.

Only a few counts were recorded for this clone. The J gene is TRBJ1-1, the V gene TRBV28; D remains unclear. The germline V gene has CDR1 MDHEN and CDR2 SYDVKM. This CDR3 comprises 13 residues. Trimming removed 10 bases from V and 3 bases from J, with 15 bases in between. The CDR3 sequence: CATRTRLDTEAFF. In DNA, the CDR3 is TGTGCCACCCGGACTCGTTTGGACACTGAAGCTTTCTTT. Full variable domain (rest looked up from reference TRBV28 and TRBJ1-1): DVKVTQSSRYLVKRTGEKVFLECVQDMDHENMFWYRQDPGLGLRLIYFSYDVKMKEKGDIPEGYSVSREKKERFSLILESASTNQTSMYLCATRTRLDTEAFFGQGTRLTVV.

This chain joins TRBV3-1 (or the pseudogene TRBV3-2) and TRBJ1-6; possibly TRBD1 for D (6 bases). The V end was cut by 4 bases, the J end by 4 bases, with 14 bases between. The germline V gene has CDR1 LGHDT and CDR2 YNNKEL (reference sequence). This CDR3 spans 16 amino acids. The CDR3 reads CASSLDSATYNSPLHF. The CDR3 DNA sequence: TGTGCCAGCAGCCTGGACAGCGCAACTTATAATTCACCCCTCCACTTT.

The rearrangement uses TRBV6-5 and TRBJ1-1; D ambiguous. Germline loops: CDR1 MNHEY, CDR2 SVGAGI. This CDR3 is 14 amino acids long. Trimming took 5 bases from V and 8 from J, leaving 18 bases between them. CDR3 loop: CASSRPENSREAFF. In DNA, the CDR3 is TGTGCCAGCAGTCGTCCGGAGAACAGCCGAGAAGCTTTCTTT.

This clone appeared once. The chain combines TRBV11-2 with TRBJ2-7; 7 positions agree with TRBD1. Unmatched junction bases numbered 6, after V lost 5 bases and J lost 2 bases. Germline assignment: CDR1 SGHAT and CDR2 FQNNGV. The CDR3 totals 14 residues. The CDR3 protein is CASSRGTATYEQYF. CDR3 DNA sequence: TGTGCCAGCAGCCGAGGGACAGCAACCTACGAGCAGTACTTC.

The V and J genes are TRBV20-1 and TRBJ2-3; tentatively, D is TRBD1 (5 bases). V dropped 5 bases and J dropped 4 bases, with 7 bases sitting between them. CDR1 is DFQATT and CDR2 is SNEGSKA in the germline V gene (reference sequence). This CDR3 region has 11 residues. The CDR3 here is CSAGAADTQYF. The CDR3 DNA reads as TGCAGTGCTGGGGCAGCAGATACGCAGTATTTT.

The V gene is TRBV5-1, the J gene TRBJ2-1, with 9 bases that match TRBD2. Germline V lookup: CDR1 SGHRS, CDR2 YFSETQ. Trimming cost V 4 bases and J 8 bases; bases outside gene matches: 4. The CDR3 consists of 13 residues. The CDR3 protein is CASSPGLAYEQFF. The CDR3 region has the DNA TGCGCCAGCAGCCCCGGACTAGCGTATGAGCAGTTCTTC.

The rearrangement links TRBV5-5 to TRBJ1-1, with no clear D. The CDR3 runs 15 residues. Trimming pared 0 bases from V and 0 bases from J, leaving 9 bases between. Germline-derived CDR1 and CDR2 are SGHKS and YYEKEE (reference sequence). This CDR3 reads CASSLAAGMNTEAFF. The CDR3 nucleotides are TGTGCCAGCAGCTTGGCCGCGGGGATGAACACTGAAGCTTTCTTT.

With respect to this clone: An end of the junction does not agree with germline; a read error may underlie this. This chain connects TRBV5-1 to TRBJ1-6; no clear D gene. The germline CDR1 and CDR2 sequences are SGHRS and YFSETQ. The CDR3 spans 13 residues. Here the CDR3 DNA reads TGCGCCAGCAGGTTGGGGTTGAATTCACCCCTCCACTTT. Protein sequence: CASRLGLNSPLHF.

The chain couples TRBV28 to TRBJ1-2; D call uncertain. Deletions cut 3 bases from V and 0 bases from J, with 5 bases between. CDR3 size: 13 residues. Germline values: CDR1 MDHEN, CDR2 SYDVKM. CDR3 loop: CASSFGSNYGYTF. The CDR3 DNA reads as TGTGCCAGCAGTTTTGGCTCTAACTATGGCTACACCTTC.

A single count supports this clone. The genes are TRBV7-2 and TRBJ2-3; D gene uncertain. The germline CDR1 and CDR2 sequences are SGHTA and FQGNSA. This CDR3 is built from 13 residues. V was trimmed by 5 bases and J by 6 bases, leaving 12 bases between them. The CDR3 region is CASSPRRSDTQYF. For the CDR3, the DNA is TGTGCCAGCAGCCCGCGTAGGTCCGATACGCAGTATTTT.

V gene TRBV14 combines with J gene TRBJ2-2, with 10 bases lining up with TRBD2. The CDR3 is 18 residues long. V lost 5 bases and J lost 0; bases outside the gene matches: 9. Germline CDR1 reads SGHDN; CDR2 reads FVKESK. The CDR3 spells CASSYLAGGLSNTGELFF. The CDR3 DNA sequence: TGTGCCAGCAGCTACTTAGCGGGAGGTCTCTCGAACACCGGGGAGCTGTTTTTT.

The chain couples TRBV7-2 to TRBJ1-1; TRBD1 matches at 7 bases. Germline CDR1 SGHTA, CDR2 FQGNSA. This CDR3 contains 15 residues. V was pared by 5 bases and J by 1 base, with 7 bases of the junction left unmatched. DNA for the CDR3: TGTGCCAGCAGCCCTAGGACAGGTTCGAACACTGAAGCTTTCTTT. As protein: CASSPRTGSNTEAFF.

The chain employs TRBV5-1 and TRBJ2-7; TRBD2 matches 11 bases. The V gene end was trimmed by 0 bases and the J gene end by 7 bases; junction bases not matched to a gene: 12. CDR1 is SGHRS, CDR2 YFSETQ, per germline. The CDR3 extends over 17 amino acids. The CDR3: CASSLALGLAGALEQYF. For the CDR3, the DNA is TGCGCCAGCAGCTTGGCCCTAGGACTAGCGGGTGCCCTGGAGCAGTACTTC.

This sequence joins TRBV29-1 and TRBJ2-3; maybe TRBD2 (5 bases). CDR1 is SQVTM and CDR2 is ANQGSEA in the germline V gene. Trimming removed 7 bases at V and 6 bases at J, with 17 bases between. CDR3 size: 13 residues. CDR3 amino acids: CSAMILRGDTQYF. CDR3 bases: TGCAGCGCTATGATACTCCGAGGGGATACGCAGTATTTT.

The chain couples TRBV19 to TRBJ2-7; TRBD1 agrees at 12 bases. Germline-derived CDR1 and CDR2 are LNHDA and SQIVND (reference sequence). This CDR3 is 16 amino acids long. With V trimmed by 5 bases and J by 5 bases, 10 bases remained unmatched. The CDR3 region has the DNA TGTGCCAGTAGTTCCACGCCGGGACAGGGGGCCCACGAGCAGTACTTC. Its protein is CASSSTPGQGAHEQYF. The whole variable domain, remainder taken from reference TRBV19 and TRBJ2-7, is DGGITQSPKYLFRKEGQNVTLSCEQNLNHDAMYWYRQDPGQGLRLIYYSQIVNDFQKGDIAEGYSVSREKKESFPLTVTSAQKNPTAFYLCASSSTPGQGAHEQYFGPGTRLTVT.

CDR3 sequence: CASSYSPHTLENEQFF. Written as DNA, the CDR3 is TGTGCCAGCAGTTACTCGCCGCATACCCTGGAGAATGAGCAGTTCTTC. This sequence joins TRBV6-5 and TRBJ2-1; D gene unclear. V was clipped by 0 bases and J by 7 bases, with 16 bases between them. Germline CDR1 and CDR2: MNHEY and SVGAGI. The CDR3 runs 16 residues.

V and J are TRBV2 and TRBJ1-2; D gene uncertain. CDR1 and CDR2 (germline): SNHLY, FYNNEI. V was cut by 8 bases and J by 6 bases, with 13 bases left in between. CDR3 length equals 12 residues. The CDR3 DNA follows: TGTGCCAGCTTACGGGTATTGGATGGCTACACCTTC. Translating gives CASLRVLDGYTF.

The rearrangement joins TRBV7-2 to TRBJ2-3; D not resolved. The CDR3 has 14 amino acids. Germline V lookup: CDR1 SGHTA, CDR2 FQGNSA. V was cut by 2 bases and J by 6 bases, with 12 bases left in between. The CDR3 sequence is CASSLSPVWDTQYF. CDR3 nucleotide sequence: TGTGCCAGCAGCTTATCCCCCGTGTGGGATACGCAGTATTTT.